This T cell receptor (beta chain) comes out of a study (dated by TCRdb to about 2017). With respect to the entire study: Human CD8+ TCR repertoires recognizing immunodominant viral antigens were characterized by means of sequence and structural analyses. Overall results and qualifications from the work: According to the report, the CD8+ TCR repertoires were highly diverse, and those specific to different immunodominant viral antigens were distinct from each other.

To note about this clonotype: Which antigen it targets is not known. As the CDR3 is not closed by the conserved phenylalanine or tryptophan, this likely results from a read error.

The sequencer listed for this sample is Illumina HiSeq 2500. The public sequencing data were trimmed at Q25 with fastp and processed into clonotypes with MiXCR by TCRdb, which kept only in-frame beta chains. Every entry covers one CDR3 protein and lists the most common genes and DNA from its rows. Recorded for this sample are approximately 1,800 distinct CDR3 sequences; about a quarter of them occurred a single time. The top ten clones comprise approximately 6% of the sample. Sequences LNHDA (CDR1) and SQIVND (CDR2) are obtained from the germline V gene (reference sequence). 13 amino acids form the CDR3, both terminal residues included. Only the CDR3 DNA stays, 39 bases, in frame from base 1. Here V drops 6 bases and J drops 10 bases, and the junction holds 8 bases not matched to any gene.

Sequencing input: CD8+ T cells (not recorded whether cultured). Recombination connected TRBV19 to TRBJ2-1, with 8 bases matching TRBD2. The sequence derives from a female donor. The CDR3 here reads CASSSGLVGEQFS. The sequenced DNA: TGTGCCAGTAGCTCGGGACTAGTGGGGGAGCAGTTCTCC.